The next 27 T cell receptor beta chains were all read from a single sample in a study of metastatic and nonmetastatic thyroid tumors. Patients had received no treatment of any kind before thyroid surgery. TCRdb used MiXCR to call clones anew from the PCR reads. The sample yields approximately 90,000 clones, about 13% seen once. Sequencing was done on a sample of blood. Receptors were obtained from a female donor with papillary thyroid cancer or a benign thyroid nodule (not recorded which). Some clones in this sample may be carry-over from other donors' samples.

This clone was seen many times. The chain links TRBV4-2 to TRBJ2-2; perhaps TRBD2 as D (6 bases). Germline CDR1 is LGHNA and CDR2 is YNFKEQ. Deletions cut 0 bases from V and 15 bases from J, with 17 bases between. CDR3 length: 14 residues. The CDR3: CASSQDNTNRRVFF. Here the CDR3 DNA reads TGTGCCAGCAGCCAAGATAACACCAACAGGAGGGTGTTTTTT.

This clone was seen repeatedly, ten times or more. The chain carries TRBV6-2 or TRBV6-3 and TRBJ2-7; D may correspond to TRBD1 or TRBD2 (5 bases each). V was trimmed by 2 bases and J by 3 bases, leaving 17 bases between them. Germline loops: CDR1 MNHEY, CDR2 SVGEGT. There are 16 residues in the CDR3. CDR3 protein: CASSYDWDGAYYEQYF. CDR3 nucleotides: TGTGCCAGCAGTTACGATTGGGACGGGGCGTACTACGAGCAGTACTTC.

The CDR3 loop reads CASLGTETYEQYF. In DNA, the CDR3 is TGTGCCAGCCTCGGGACAGAGACCTACGAGCAGTACTTC. The rearrangement uses TRBV28 and TRBJ2-7; the match to TRBD1 covers 7 bases. Looked up from germline, CDR1 is MDHEN and CDR2 is SYDVKM. The CDR3 extends over 13 amino acids. V was pared by 8 bases and J by 2 bases, with 6 bases of the junction left unmatched.

There are many counts of this clone. The J gene is TRBJ2-7, the V gene TRBV20-1; D is uncertain. The length of the CDR3 is 14 residues. The V gene's germline CDR1 is DFQATT and CDR2 SNEGSKA (reference sequence). The V and J ends lost 4 bases and 3 bases respectively, with 16 bases between them. CDR3: CSATGTSTIYEQYF. The CDR3 region has the DNA TGCAGTGCTACCGGAACTTCTACTATCTACGAGCAGTACTTC.

Notes on this clone: A read error may be the cause here, since a much bigger clone is one base away. The chain combines TRBV4-2 with TRBJ2-1, with D tentatively TRBD1 (5 bases). The ends were cut back, 4 bases at V and 9 bases at J, with 22 bases in the middle. CDR3 size: 16 residues. The V gene's germline CDR1 is LGHNA and CDR2 YNFKEQ. CDR3 region: CASSPFSTWAGIEQFF. The CDR3 DNA is TGTGCCAGCAGCCCATTCAGCACTTGGGCAGGGATTGAGCAGTTCTTC.

As regards this clone: Sequence at one end of the junction differs from germline and may be a read error. The CDR3 DNA reads as TGTGCTAGCAGTTTTTCCCTTTGGGGTGCTGAGCAGTTCTTC. It translates to CASSFSLWGAEQFF. The chain links TRBV6-9 to TRBJ2-1, with D uncertain. The CDR3 is 14 residues long. Germline V gene sequence: CDR1 MNHGY, CDR2 SVAAGI.

This clone was seen repeatedly, ten times or more. This chain joins TRBV11-3 and TRBJ2-5; TRBD2 might be the D (6 bases). The germline gives CDR1 SGHNT, CDR2 YENEEA. Trimming shortened V by 5 bases and J by 9 bases, and 16 bases separated the two germline ends. The CDR3 covers 13 residues. The CDR3 coding sequence is TGTGCCAGCAGCCTGGGTCCTGGGGAGGCCCAGTACTTC. The encoded protein is CASSLGPGEAQYF.

This clone was seen many times. The rearrangement links TRBV15 to TRBJ2-1; D gene unclear. The CDR3 sequence is 12 residues long. Trimming took off 0 bases at V and 10 bases at J, with 7 bases between the two ends. Germline CDR1 and CDR2: LNHNV and YYDKDF (reference sequence). The CDR3: CATSRDLVEQFF. The CDR3 coding sequence is TGTGCCACCAGCAGAGATTTAGTGGAGCAGTTCTTC.

The table lists this clone with many counts. The CDR3 DNA sequence: TGTGCCAGCAGTTTGTGGGAGCGGGAGAGGAGAGATACGCAGTATTTT. Protein sequence: CASSLWERERRDTQYF. The chain carries TRBV12-3 or TRBV12-4 and TRBJ2-3; 8 bases line up with TRBD2. This CDR3 comprises 16 residues. V trimming: 3 bases; J trimming: 5 bases; junction bases outside the gene matches: 10.

This clone was counted only a few times. The chain uses TRBV6-1 and TRBJ1-1, with 8 nucleotides matching TRBD1. The trim removed 9 bases at V and 2 bases at J, leaving 5 bases unmatched. The length of the CDR3 is 13 residues. In germline, CDR1 is MNHNS, CDR2 SASEGT. The CDR3 reads CASNRGANTEAFF. The CDR3 DNA reads as TGTGCCAGTAACAGGGGGGCAAACACTGAAGCTTTCTTT.

This clone was seen ten or more times. This chain connects TRBV19 to TRBJ2-3, with a weak D call TRBD2 (6 bases). The CDR3 length is 14 residues. Germline V CDR1 and CDR2: LNHDA, SQIVND (reference sequence). Trimming shortened V by 3 bases and J by 4 bases, and 11 bases separated the two germline ends. The CDR3 region is CASSIRAGPDTQYF. Here the CDR3 DNA reads TGTGCCAGTAGTATCCGAGCGGGCCCAGATACGCAGTATTTT.

This clone was counted ten times or more. The rearrangement links TRBV28 to TRBJ1-1, with D possibly TRBD1 on 5 matching bases. The germline V gene has CDR1 MDHEN and CDR2 SYDVKM. Trimming removed 7 bases from V and 3 bases from J, with 15 bases in between. The CDR3 is 14 residues long. CDR3 nucleotides: TGTGCCAGCACGGGTGGCGGGGGGGACACTGAAGCTTTCTTT. Its translation: CASTGGGGDTEAFF.

This rearrangement joins TRBV7-9 to TRBJ1-2, with D possibly matching TRBD1 (5 bases). The germline V gene has CDR1 SEHNR and CDR2 FQNEAQ (reference sequence). Trimming left V 6 bases short and J 2 bases short, with 16 bases between. The CDR3 covers 15 residues. Here the CDR3 reads CASREGSAGNYGYTF. Here the CDR3 DNA reads TGTGCCAGCAGAGAGGGATCAGCAGGGAACTATGGCTACACCTTC.

Here the CDR3 reads CASTRQGKNNEQFF. In DNA, the CDR3 is TGTGCCAGCACCAGACAGGGAAAAAACAATGAGCAGTTCTTC. V gene TRBV2 combines with J gene TRBJ2-1, with 7 bases that match TRBD1. The V segment lost 7 bases and the J segment 5 bases; nucleotides outside the gene matches: 8. Per germline, CDR1 SNHLY and CDR2 FYNNEI. The CDR3 is 14 amino acids.

This clone was found many times. Other nucleotide sequences in the sample specify the same CDR3. V is TRBV7-2 and J is TRBJ2-1, with 9 bases matching TRBD2. The V gene's germline CDR1 is SGHTA and CDR2 FQGNSA. The length of the CDR3 is 14 residues. V shed 5 bases, J shed 6 bases, and the junction held 5 bases outside the gene matches. CDR3 coding DNA: TGTGCCAGCAGCCGCGCGGGGGGGGGCAATGAGCAGTTCTTC. It yields the protein CASSRAGGGNEQFF.

In this sample, this clone turned up many times. This rearrangement joins TRBV10-1 to TRBJ2-7; 8 nucleotides match TRBD2. The ends lost 0 bases at V and 5 bases at J; junction bases unmatched: 3. CDR1 and CDR2 from the germline V gene are WNHNN and SYGVQD (reference sequence). The CDR3 length is 14 residues. In DNA form, the CDR3 reads TGCGCCAGCAGTGAGTCGAACGGGGGGGACGAGCAGTACTTC. Its translation: CASSESNGGDEQYF.

The sample holds many counts of this clone. The chain recombines TRBV7-2 with TRBJ2-3; 8 positions agree with TRBD2. Germline assignment: CDR1 SGHTA and CDR2 FQGNSA. J was trimmed by 6 bases and V by 5 bases; bases with no gene match: 10. The CDR3 sequence is 15 residues long. For the CDR3, the DNA is TGTGCCAGCAGCCCGGGACTAGTCGGCTCCGATACGCAGTATTTT. Protein product: CASSPGLVGSDTQYF.

This clone turned up a few times. A read error may explain this, as a much larger clone is one base away. The J gene is TRBJ2-6, the V gene TRBV25-1; no firm D call. This CDR3 has 15 residues. Trimming shortened V by 6 bases and J by 0 bases, and 9 bases separated the two germline ends. In germline, CDR1 is MGHDK, CDR2 SYGVNS. CDR3: CASSDPHSGANVLTF. CDR3 nucleotides: TGTGCCAGCAGCGATCCGCACTCTGGGGCCAACGTCCTGACTTTC.

Many counts were recorded for this clone. The J gene is TRBJ2-1, the V gene TRBV6-2 or TRBV6-3; TRBD1 or TRBD2 may be the D gene (5 bases each). V was pared by 5 bases and J by 2 bases, with 7 bases between. Germline values: CDR1 MNHEY, CDR2 SVGEGT. The CDR3 spans 13 residues. As DNA, the CDR3 is TGTGCCAGCAGTGAGGGGACCTACAATGAGCAGTTCTTC. Protein sequence: CASSEGTYNEQFF.

This rearrangement joins TRBV5-4 to TRBJ2-3; perhaps TRBD1 as D (6 bases). V lost 1 base and J lost 5, with 14 bases in between. Germline CDR1 is SGHNT and CDR2 is YYREEE (reference sequence). The CDR3 extends over 15 amino acids. The CDR3 loop reads CASSLSASRGDTQYF. In DNA form, the CDR3 reads TGTGCCAGCAGCTTGTCAGCTTCCAGGGGAGATACGCAGTATTTT.

This clone was seen only a few times. This chain links TRBV10-1 with TRBJ1-5; D uncertain. The CDR3 spans 13 residues. CDR1 is WNHNN, CDR2 SYGVQD, per germline (reference sequence). The germline V and J ends were trimmed by 10 bases and 2 bases, with 12 bases remaining between them. CDR3 in DNA: TGCGCCACCGCTGTGGAGGGCAATCAGCCCCAGCATTTT. Translated: CATAVEGNQPQHF.

At least ten counts were recorded for this clone. The J gene is TRBJ2-1, the V gene TRBV28; TRBD1 aligns across 9 bases. Germline V CDR1 and CDR2: MDHEN, SYDVKM. V dropped 6 bases and J dropped 4; count of bases not matched to a gene: 7. The CDR3 loop spans 15 amino acids. CDR3 protein: CASRPMGTGYNEQFF. The CDR3 DNA sequence: TGTGCCAGCAGGCCCATGGGGACAGGGTACAATGAGCAGTTCTTC.

This clone was recorded at least ten times. The chain links TRBV12-3 or TRBV12-4 to TRBJ1-1; D might be TRBD1 (6 bases). The CDR3 is 15 amino acids. V lost 6 bases to trimming and J lost 2 bases, with 16 bases between them. As DNA, the CDR3 is TGTGCCAGCAGCCCCCTGGGGGGGGGCAACACTGAAGCTTTCTTT. Its protein is CASSPLGGGNTEAFF.

In its sample, this clone was seen many times. The CDR3 is CASSARDTDSSYEQYF. As DNA, the CDR3 is TGTGCCAGCAGCGCCCGGGACACCGATAGCTCCTACGAGCAGTACTTC. This chain joins TRBV9 and TRBJ2-7, with TRBD1 as a possible D gene (6 bases). The length of the CDR3 is 16 residues. Germline lookup yields CDR1 SGDLS and CDR2 YYNGEE. V lost 3 bases, J lost 0 bases, and 16 bases lay in between.

In this sample, this clone turned up a few times. The chain has TRBV4-2 and TRBJ1-1; TRBD1 agrees at 7 bases. The CDR3 loop spans 17 amino acids. J lost 0 bases, V lost 4 bases, and 11 bases had no gene match. From germline, CDR1 is LGHNA and CDR2 YNFKEQ. This CDR3 reads CASSLAPGQHMNTEAFF. The CDR3 nucleotides are TGTGCCAGCAGCCTTGCTCCGGGACAGCACATGAACACTGAAGCTTTCTTT.

The chain is built from TRBV9 and TRBJ2-1; TRBD2 matches 9 bases. V gave up 4 bases and J gave up 6 bases; unmatched junction bases: 11. Per germline, CDR1 SGDLS and CDR2 YYNGEE. This CDR3 is 16 amino acids long. DNA for the CDR3: TGTGCCAGCAGCCCGCGTTTGAGCGGGAGGTTCAATGAGCAGTTCTTC. Its protein product is CASSPRLSGRFNEQFF.

This clone was found many times. The chain joins TRBV20-1 to TRBJ2-2; D ambiguous. V was shortened by 6 bases and J by 7 bases, with 21 bases between the two germline ends. Per the germline V gene, CDR1 is DFQATT and CDR2 is SNEGSKA (reference sequence). The CDR3 runs 15 residues. The CDR3 here is CSAHSPLGPDGELFF. For the CDR3, the DNA is TGCAGTGCGCATTCCCCGTTAGGGCCGGACGGGGAGCTGTTTTTT.